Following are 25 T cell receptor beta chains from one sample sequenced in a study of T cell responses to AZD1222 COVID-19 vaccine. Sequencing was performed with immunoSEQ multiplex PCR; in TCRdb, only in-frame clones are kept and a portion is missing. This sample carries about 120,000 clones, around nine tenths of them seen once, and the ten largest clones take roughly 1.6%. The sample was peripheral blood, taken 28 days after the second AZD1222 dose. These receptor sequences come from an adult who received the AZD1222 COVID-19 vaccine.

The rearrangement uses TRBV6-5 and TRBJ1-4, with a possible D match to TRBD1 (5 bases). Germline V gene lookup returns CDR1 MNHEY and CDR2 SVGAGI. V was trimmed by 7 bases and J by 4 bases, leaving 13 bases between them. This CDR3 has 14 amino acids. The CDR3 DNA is TGTGCCAGCAAACCCGACAGTCTTAATGAAAAACTGTTTTTT. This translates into CASKPDSLNEKLFF.

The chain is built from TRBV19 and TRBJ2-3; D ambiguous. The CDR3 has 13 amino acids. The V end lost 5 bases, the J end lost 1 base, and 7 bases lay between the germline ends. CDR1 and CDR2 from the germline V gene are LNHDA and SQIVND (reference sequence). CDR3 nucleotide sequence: TGTGCCAGTAGTTGGAGACGCACAGATACGCAGTATTTT. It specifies CASSWRRTDTQYF.

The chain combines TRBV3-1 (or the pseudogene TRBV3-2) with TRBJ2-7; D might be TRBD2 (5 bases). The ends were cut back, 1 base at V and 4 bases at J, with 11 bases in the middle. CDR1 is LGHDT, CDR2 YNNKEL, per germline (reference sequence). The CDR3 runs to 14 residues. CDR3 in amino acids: CASSQGGSLYEQYF. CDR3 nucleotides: TGTGCCAGCAGCCAAGGAGGGTCTCTTTACGAGCAGTACTTC.

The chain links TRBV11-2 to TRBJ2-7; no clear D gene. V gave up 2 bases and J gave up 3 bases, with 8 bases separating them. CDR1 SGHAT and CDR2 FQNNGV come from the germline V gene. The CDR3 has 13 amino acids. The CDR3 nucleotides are TGTGCCAGCAGCTTAACCCCGGGCTACGAGCAGTACTTC. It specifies CASSLTPGYEQYF.

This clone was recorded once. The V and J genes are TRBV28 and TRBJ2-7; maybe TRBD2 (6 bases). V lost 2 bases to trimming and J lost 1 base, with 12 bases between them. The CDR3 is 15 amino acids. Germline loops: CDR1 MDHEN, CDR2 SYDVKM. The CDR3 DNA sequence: TGTGCCAGCAGTTTAGTGGCGGGACCTTCCTACGAGCAGTACTTC. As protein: CASSLVAGPSYEQYF.

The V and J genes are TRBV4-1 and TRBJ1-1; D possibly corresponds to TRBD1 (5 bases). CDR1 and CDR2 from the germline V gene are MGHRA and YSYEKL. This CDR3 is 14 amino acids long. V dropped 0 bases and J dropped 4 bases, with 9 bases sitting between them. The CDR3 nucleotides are TGCGCCAGCAGCCAAGATACGAGGGGCACTGAAGCTTTCTTT. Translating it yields CASSQDTRGTEAFF.

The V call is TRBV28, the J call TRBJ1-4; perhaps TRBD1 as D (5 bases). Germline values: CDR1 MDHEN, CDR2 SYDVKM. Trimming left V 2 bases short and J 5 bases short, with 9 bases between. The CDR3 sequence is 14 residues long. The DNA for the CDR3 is TGTGCCAGCAGTTTAGGAGGGGTGAATGAAAAACTGTTTTTT. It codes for CASSLGGVNEKLFF.

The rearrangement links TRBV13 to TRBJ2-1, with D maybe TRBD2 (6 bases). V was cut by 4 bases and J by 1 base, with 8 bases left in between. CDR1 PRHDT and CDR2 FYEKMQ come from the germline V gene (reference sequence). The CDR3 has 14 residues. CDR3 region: CASSSGTSYNEQFF. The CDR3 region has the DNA TGTGCCAGCAGCTCCGGGACTTCCTACAATGAGCAGTTCTTC.

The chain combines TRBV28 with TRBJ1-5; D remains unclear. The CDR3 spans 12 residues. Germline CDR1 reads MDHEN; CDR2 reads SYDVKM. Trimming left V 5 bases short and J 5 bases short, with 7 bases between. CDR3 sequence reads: CASSPYYQPQHF. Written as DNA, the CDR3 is TGTGCCAGCAGTCCCTATTATCAGCCCCAGCATTTT. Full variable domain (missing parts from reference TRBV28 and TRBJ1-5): DVKVTQSSRYLVKRTGEKVFLECVQDMDHENMFWYRQDPGLGLRLIYFSYDVKMKEKGDIPEGYSVSREKKERFSLILESASTNQTSMYLCASSPYYQPQHFGDGTRLSIL.

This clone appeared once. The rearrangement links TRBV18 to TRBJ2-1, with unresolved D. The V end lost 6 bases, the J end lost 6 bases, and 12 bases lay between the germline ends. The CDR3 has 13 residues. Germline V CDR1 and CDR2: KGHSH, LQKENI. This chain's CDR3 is CASSIQIGNEQFF. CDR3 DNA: TGTGCCAGCTCTATCCAGATCGGCAATGAGCAGTTCTTC.

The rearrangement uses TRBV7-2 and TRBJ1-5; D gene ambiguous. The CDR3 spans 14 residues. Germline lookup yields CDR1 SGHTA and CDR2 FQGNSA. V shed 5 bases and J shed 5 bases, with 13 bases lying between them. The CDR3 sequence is CASSLRNTDQPQHF. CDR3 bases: TGTGCCAGCAGCCTCAGAAACACGGATCAGCCCCAGCATTTT. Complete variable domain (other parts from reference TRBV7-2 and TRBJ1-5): GAGVSQSPSNKVTEKGKDVELRCDPISGHTALYWYRQSLGQGLEFLIYFQGNSAPDKSGLPSDRFSAERTGGSVSTLTIQRTQQEDSAVYLCASSLRNTDQPQHFGDGTRLSIL.

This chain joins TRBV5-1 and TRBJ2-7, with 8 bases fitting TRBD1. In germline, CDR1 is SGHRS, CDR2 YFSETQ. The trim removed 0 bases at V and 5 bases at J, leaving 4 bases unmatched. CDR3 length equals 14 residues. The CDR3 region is CASSLAGGPHEQYF. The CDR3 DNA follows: TGCGCCAGCAGCTTGGCAGGGGGCCCCCACGAGCAGTACTTC.

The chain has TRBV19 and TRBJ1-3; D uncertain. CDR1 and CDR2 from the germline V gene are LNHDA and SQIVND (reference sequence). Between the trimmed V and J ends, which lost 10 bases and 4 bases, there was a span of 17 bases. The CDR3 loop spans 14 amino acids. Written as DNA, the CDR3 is TGTGCCACCCGAGGAGAGGGATCCGGAAACACCATATATTTT. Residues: CATRGEGSGNTIYF.

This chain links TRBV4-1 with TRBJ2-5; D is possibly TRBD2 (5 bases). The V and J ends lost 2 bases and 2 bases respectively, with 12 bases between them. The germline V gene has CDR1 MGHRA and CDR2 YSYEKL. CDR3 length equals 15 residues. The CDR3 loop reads CASSQTNSVQETQYF. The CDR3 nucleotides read TGCGCCAGCAGCCAAACCAATAGCGTGCAAGAGACCCAGTACTTC.

CDR3 DNA: TGTGCCAGCTCACCAGGCGGCGCAAGCTACAACTATGGCTACACCTTC. It is translated as CASSPGGASYNYGYTF. The chain couples TRBV18 to TRBJ1-2; D unresolved. Germline lookup yields CDR1 KGHSH and CDR2 LQKENI. The V and J ends lost 2 bases and 2 bases respectively, with 15 bases between them. CDR3 length equals 16 residues.

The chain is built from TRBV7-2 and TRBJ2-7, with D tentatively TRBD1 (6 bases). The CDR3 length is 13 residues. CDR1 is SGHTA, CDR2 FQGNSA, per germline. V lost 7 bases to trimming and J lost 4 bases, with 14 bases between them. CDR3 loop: CASTGQRGYEQYF. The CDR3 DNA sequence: TGTGCCAGCACAGGACAGAGGGGGTACGAGCAGTACTTC. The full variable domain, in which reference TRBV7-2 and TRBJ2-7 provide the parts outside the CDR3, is GAGVSQSPSNKVTEKGKDVELRCDPISGHTALYWYRQSLGQGLEFLIYFQGNSAPDKSGLPSDRFSAERTGGSVSTLTIQRTQQEDSAVYLCASTGQRGYEQYFGPGTRLTVT.

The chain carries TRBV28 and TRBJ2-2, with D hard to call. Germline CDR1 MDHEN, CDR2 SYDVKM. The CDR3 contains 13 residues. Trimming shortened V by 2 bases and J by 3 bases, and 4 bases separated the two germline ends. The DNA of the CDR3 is TGTGCCAGCAGTTTAGAGGACACCGGGGAGCTGTTTTTT. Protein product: CASSLEDTGELFF.

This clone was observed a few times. The chain's CDR3 is CASIVWGRGYNEQFF. For the CDR3, the DNA is TGTGCCAGCATTGTCTGGGGTCGGGGATACAATGAGCAGTTCTTC. This chain connects TRBV27 to TRBJ2-1; possibly TRBD2 for D (5 bases). Germline CDR1 is MNHEY and CDR2 is SMNVEV (reference sequence). The CDR3 is 15 amino acids. Trimming removed 7 bases from V and 4 bases from J, with 17 bases in between.

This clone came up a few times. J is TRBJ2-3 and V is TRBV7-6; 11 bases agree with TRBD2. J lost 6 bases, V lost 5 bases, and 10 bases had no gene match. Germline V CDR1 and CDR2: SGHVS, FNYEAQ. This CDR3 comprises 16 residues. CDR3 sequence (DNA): TGTGCCAGCAGCCGACTTAGCGGGAGGGGGAGGGATACGCAGTATTTT. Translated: CASSRLSGRGRDTQYF.

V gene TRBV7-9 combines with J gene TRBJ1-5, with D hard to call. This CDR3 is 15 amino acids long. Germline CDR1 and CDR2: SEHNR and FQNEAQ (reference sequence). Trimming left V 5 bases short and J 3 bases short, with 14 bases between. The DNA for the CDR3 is TGTGCCAGCAGCCCTAGAGGCGGACCCAATCAGCCCCAGCATTTT. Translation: CASSPRGGPNQPQHF.

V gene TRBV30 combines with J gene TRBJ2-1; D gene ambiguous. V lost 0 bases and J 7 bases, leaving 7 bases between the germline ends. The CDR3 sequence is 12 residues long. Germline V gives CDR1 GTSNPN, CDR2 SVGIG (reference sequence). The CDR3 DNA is TGTGCCTGGAGTGTATGGGGTAATGAGCAGTTCTTC. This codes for CAWSVWGNEQFF.

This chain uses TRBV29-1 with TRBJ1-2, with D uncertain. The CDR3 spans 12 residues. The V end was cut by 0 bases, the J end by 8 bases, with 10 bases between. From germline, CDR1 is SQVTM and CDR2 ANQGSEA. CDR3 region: CSVEEASEGYTF. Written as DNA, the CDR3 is TGCAGCGTTGAAGAAGCCTCGGAGGGCTACACCTTC.

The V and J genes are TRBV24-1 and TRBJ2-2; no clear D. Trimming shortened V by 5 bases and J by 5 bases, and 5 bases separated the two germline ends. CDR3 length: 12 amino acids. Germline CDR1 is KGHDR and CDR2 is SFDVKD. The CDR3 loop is CATSGRTGELFF. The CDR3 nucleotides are TGTGCCACCAGTGGCAGGACCGGGGAGCTGTTTTTT.

The CDR3 spells CASSLPDGRGTGELFF. Written as DNA, the CDR3 is TGTGCCAGCAGCCTCCCTGACGGGAGGGGGACCGGGGAGCTGTTTTTT. This rearrangement joins TRBV3-1 (or the pseudogene TRBV3-2) to TRBJ2-2; 8 positions agree with TRBD2. The CDR3 spans 16 residues. Trimming at V came to 4 bases and at J to 5 bases, leaving 9 bases not matched to a gene. Germline V gives CDR1 LGHDT, CDR2 YNNKEL (reference sequence).

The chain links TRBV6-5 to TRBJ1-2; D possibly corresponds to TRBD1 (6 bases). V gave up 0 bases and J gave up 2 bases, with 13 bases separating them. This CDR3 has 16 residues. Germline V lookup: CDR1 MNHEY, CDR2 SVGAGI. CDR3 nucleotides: TGTGCCAGCAGTTACTCCCGACAGGTCCGGAACTATGGCTACACCTTC. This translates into CASSYSRQVRNYGYTF.